This T cell receptor (beta chain) was captured by sequencing in a study of T cells in Graves' hyperthyroidism and ophthalmopathy. Findings and limits, study-wide: The majority of expanded thyroid clonotypes above 0.001 also appeared in blood.

This clonotype was seen a handful of times. The antigen is not known. One junction end does not reproduce the germline sequence, and a read error may be involved. Exclusions: uncontrolled infection, other autoimmune disease, pregnancy, lactation. Regions amplified from RNA transcripts were the TCR beta CDR3 regions. HTBI primers were used for first-round RT-PCR of the TCR CDR3. TCRdb reprocessed the multiplex PCR reads via MiXCR and lists one record per CDR3 protein. Among 500,000 to 650,000 distinct CDR3 sequences listed, 46% were seen once. Germline V gene data show CDR1 as LNHDA and CDR2 as SQIVND (reference sequence). The CDR3 has 15 residues.

What was sequenced was peripheral blood or thyroid tissue (not recorded which). This clonotype was sampled from an adult woman with Graves' disease, either hyperthyroidism or ophthalmopathy (not recorded which). The chain links TRBV19 to TRBJ2-2; D remains unclear. The CDR3 bases are TGCGCCAGCAGCCTGTGGGGAAGAGGTACCGGGGAGCTGTTTTTT. This translates into CASSLWGRGTGELFF.